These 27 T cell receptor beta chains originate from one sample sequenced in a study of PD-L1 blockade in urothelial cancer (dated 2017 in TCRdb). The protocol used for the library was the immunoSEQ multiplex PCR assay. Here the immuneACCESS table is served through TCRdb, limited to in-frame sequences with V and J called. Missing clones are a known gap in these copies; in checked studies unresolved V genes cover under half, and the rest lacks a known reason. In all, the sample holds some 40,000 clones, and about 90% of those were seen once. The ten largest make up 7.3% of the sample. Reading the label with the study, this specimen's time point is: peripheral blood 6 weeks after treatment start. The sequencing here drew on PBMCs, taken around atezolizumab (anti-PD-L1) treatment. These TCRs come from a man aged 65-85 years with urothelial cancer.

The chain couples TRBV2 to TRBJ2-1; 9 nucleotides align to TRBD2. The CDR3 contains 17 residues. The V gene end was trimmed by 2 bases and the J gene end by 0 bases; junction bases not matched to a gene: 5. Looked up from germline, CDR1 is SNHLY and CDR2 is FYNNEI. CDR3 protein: CASSENPSGISYNEQFF. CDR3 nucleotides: TGTGCCAGCAGTGAAAATCCTAGCGGGATCTCCTACAATGAGCAGTTCTTC.

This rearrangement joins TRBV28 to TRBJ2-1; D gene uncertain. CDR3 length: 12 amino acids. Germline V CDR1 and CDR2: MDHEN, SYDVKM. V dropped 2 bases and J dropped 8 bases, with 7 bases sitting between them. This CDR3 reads CASSLPGDEQFF. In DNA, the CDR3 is TGTGCCAGCAGTTTACCTGGAGATGAGCAGTTCTTC.

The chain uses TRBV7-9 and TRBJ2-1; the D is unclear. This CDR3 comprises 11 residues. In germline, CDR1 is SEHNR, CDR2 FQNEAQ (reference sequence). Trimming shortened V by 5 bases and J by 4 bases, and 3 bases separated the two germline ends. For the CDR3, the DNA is TGTGCCAGCAGCCCATACAATGAGCAGTTCTTC. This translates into CASSPYNEQFF.

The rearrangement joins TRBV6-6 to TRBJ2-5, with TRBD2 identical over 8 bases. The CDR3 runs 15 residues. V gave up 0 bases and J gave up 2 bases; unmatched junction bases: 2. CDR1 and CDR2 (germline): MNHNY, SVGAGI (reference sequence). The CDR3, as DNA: TGTGCCAGCAGTTACTCATTAGCGGGGCAAGAGACCCAGTACTTC. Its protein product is CASSYSLAGQETQYF.

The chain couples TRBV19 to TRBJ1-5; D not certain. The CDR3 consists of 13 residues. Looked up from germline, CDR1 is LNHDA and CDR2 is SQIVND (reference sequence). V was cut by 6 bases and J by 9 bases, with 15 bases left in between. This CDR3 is CASSQTTRSPQHF. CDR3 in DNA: TGTGCCAGTAGCCAAACGACAAGATCGCCCCAGCATTTT.

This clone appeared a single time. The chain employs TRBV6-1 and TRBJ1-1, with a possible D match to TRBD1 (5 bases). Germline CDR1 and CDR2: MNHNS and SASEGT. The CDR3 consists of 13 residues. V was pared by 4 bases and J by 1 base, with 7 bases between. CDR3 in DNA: TGTGCCAGCAGTGTGGGGCAGAACACTGAAGCTTTCTTT. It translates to CASSVGQNTEAFF.

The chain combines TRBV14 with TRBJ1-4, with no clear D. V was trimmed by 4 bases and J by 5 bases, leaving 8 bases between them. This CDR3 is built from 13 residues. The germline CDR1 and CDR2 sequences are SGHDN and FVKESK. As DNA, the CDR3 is TGTGCCAGCAGCCCGGGAGTAAATGAAAAACTGTTTTTT. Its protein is CASSPGVNEKLFF.

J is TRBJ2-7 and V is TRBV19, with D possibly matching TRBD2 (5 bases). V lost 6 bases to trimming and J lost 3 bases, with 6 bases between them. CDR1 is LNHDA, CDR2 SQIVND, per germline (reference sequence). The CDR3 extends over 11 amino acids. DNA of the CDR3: TGTGCCAGTAGCGAGGGCTACGAGCAGTACTTC. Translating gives CASSEGYEQYF.

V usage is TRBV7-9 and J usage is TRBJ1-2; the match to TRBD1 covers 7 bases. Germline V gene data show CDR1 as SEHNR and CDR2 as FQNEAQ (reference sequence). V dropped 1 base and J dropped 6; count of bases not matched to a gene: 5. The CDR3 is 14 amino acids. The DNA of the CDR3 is TGTGCCAGCAGCTTAGACAGGGGAAACGATGGCTACACCTTC. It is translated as CASSLDRGNDGYTF.

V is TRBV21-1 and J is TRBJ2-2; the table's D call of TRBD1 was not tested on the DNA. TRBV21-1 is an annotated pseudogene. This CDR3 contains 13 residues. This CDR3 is CASGTGEVWELFF. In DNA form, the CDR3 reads TGTGCCAGCGGGACAGGGGAAGTGTGGGAGCTGTTTTTT.

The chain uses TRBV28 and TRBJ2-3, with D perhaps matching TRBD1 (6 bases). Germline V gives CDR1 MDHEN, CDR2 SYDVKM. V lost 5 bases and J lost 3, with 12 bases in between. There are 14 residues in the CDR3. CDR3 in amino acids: CASSPQDRTDTQYF. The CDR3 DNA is TGTGCCAGCAGTCCCCAGGACAGAACAGATACGCAGTATTTT.

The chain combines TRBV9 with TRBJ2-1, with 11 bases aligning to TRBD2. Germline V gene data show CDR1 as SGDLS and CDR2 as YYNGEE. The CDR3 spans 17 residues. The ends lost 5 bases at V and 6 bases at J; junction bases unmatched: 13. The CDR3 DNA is TGTGCCAGCAGTCCTAGGGCACTAGCGGGAGTAATCAATGAGCAGTTCTTC. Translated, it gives CASSPRALAGVINEQFF.

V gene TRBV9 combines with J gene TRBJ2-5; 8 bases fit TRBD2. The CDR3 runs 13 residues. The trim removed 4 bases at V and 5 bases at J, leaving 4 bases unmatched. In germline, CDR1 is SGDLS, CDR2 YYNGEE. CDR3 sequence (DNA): TGTGCCAGCAGCCCGACTAGCGCCGAGACCCAGTACTTC. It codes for CASSPTSAETQYF.

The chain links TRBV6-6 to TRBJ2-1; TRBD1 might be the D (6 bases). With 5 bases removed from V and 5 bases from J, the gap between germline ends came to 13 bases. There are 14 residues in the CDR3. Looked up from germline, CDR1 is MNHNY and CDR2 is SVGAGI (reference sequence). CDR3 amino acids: CASSRPQGNNEQFF. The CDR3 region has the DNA TGTGCCAGCAGTCGACCACAGGGCAACAATGAGCAGTTCTTC.

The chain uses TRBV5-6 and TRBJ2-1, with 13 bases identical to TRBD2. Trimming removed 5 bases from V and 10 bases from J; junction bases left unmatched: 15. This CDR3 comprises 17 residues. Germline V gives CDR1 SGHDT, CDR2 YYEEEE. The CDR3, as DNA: TGTGCCAGCAGTGACCCGGGGGGGACTAGCGGGACGGGAGAGCAGTTCTTC. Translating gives CASSDPGGTSGTGEQFF.

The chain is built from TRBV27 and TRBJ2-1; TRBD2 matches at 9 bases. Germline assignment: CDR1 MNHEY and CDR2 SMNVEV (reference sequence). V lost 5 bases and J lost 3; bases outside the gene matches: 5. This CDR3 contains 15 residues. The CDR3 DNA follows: TGTGCCAGCAGTAGAGCGGGAGGTATCTACAATGAGCAGTTCTTC. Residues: CASSRAGGIYNEQFF.

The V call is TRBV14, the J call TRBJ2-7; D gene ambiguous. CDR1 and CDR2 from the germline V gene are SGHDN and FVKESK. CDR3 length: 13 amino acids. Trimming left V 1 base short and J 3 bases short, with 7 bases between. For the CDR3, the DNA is TGTGCCAGCAGCCAAGCTTTCGGCTACGAGCAGTACTTC. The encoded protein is CASSQAFGYEQYF.

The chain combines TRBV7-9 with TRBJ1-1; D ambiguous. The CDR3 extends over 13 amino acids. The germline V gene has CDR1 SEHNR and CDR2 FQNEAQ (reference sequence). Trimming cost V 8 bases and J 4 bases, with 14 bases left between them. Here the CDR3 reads CASGNGGSTEAFF. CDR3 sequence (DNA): TGTGCCAGCGGAAATGGCGGTTCCACTGAAGCTTTCTTT.

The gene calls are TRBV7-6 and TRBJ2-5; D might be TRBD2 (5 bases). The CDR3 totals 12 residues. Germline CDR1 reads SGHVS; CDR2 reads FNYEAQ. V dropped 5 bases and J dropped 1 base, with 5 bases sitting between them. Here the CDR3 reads CASSRGQETQYF. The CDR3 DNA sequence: TGTGCCAGCAGCCGGGGCCAAGAGACCCAGTACTTC.

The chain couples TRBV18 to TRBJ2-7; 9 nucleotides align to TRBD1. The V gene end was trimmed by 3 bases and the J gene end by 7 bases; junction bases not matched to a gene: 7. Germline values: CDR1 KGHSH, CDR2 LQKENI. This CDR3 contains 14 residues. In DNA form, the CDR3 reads TGTGCCAGCTCACCGAAACAGGGGGCGAGTGAGCAGTACTTC. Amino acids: CASSPKQGASEQYF. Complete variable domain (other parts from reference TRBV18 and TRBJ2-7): NAGVMQNPRHLVRRRGQEARLRCSPMKGHSHVYWYRQLPEEGLKFMVYLQKENIIDESGMPKERFSAEFPKEGPSILRIQQVVRGDSAAYFCASSPKQGASEQYFGPGTRLTVT.

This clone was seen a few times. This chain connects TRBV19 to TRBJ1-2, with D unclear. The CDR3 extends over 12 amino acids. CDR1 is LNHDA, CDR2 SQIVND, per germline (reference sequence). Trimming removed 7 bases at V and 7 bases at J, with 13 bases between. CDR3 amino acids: CASTDLSAGYTF. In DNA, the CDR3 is TGTGCCAGTACCGATCTGAGCGCTGGCTACACCTTC.

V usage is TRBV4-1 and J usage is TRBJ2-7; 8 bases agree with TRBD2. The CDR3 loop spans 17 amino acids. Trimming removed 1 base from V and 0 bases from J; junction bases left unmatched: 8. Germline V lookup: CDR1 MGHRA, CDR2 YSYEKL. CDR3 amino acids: CASSQGLIAGPSYEQYF. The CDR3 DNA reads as TGCGCCAGCAGCCAAGGTCTGATAGCGGGGCCCTCCTACGAGCAGTACTTC.

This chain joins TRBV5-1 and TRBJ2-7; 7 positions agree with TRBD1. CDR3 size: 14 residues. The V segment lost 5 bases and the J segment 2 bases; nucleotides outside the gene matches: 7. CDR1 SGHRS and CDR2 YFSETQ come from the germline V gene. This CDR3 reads CASRFWDSPYEQYF. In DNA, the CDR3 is TGCGCCAGCAGATTTTGGGACAGCCCCTACGAGCAGTACTTC.

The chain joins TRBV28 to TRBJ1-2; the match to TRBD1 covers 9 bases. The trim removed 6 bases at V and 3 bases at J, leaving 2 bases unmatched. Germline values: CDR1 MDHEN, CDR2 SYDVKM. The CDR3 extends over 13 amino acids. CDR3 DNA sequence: TGTGCCAGCAGGACAGGGGGGGACTATGGCTACACCTTC. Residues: CASRTGGDYGYTF.

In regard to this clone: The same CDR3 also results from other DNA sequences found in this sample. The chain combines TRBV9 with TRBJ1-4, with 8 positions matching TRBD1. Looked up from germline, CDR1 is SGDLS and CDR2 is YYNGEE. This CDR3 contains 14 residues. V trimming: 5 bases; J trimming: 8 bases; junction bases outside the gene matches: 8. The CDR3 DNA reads TGTGCCAGCAGTGCGGGACAGGCCCGGGAAAAACTGTTTTTT. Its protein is CASSAGQAREKLFF.

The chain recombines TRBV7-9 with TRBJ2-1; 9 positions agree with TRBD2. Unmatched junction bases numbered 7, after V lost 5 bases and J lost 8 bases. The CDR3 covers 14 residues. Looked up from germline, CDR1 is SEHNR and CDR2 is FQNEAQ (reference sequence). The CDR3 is CASSTGLAGHEQFF. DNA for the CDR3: TGTGCCAGCAGCACGGGGCTAGCGGGACATGAGCAGTTCTTC.

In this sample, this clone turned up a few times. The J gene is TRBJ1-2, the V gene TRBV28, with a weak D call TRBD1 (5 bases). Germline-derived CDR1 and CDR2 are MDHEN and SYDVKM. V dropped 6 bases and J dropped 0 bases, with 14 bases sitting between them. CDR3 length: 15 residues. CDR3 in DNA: TGTGCCAGCAGGCGGCGGGGCAGTTCTAACTATGGCTACACCTTC. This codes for CASRRRGSSNYGYTF.